Below, 28 T cell receptor beta chains from the same sample are listed, as sequenced in a study of Ad26.COV2.S vaccination and SARS-CoV-2 variants. The table came from immunoSEQ multiplex PCR; TCRdb's copy has only in-frame clones and leaves some out. The table lists 440,000 or so clones, about 90% of them singletons. Treatment defined: roughly 19 received Ad26.COV2.S at low or high dose, single or two shots; roughly five received placebo; per-sample allocation not given. All samples were drawn on day 63, counting from the first vaccine or placebo injection. The source material was peripheral blood, sampled in a trial of Ad26.COV2.S vaccine versus placebo. The receptor source for this set is a person between 18 and 65 years old who received the Ad26.COV2.S COVID-19 vaccine or a placebo.

The chain joins TRBV25-1 to TRBJ1-2; D is undetermined. CDR1 and CDR2 from the germline V gene are MGHDK and SYGVNS. V was pared by 4 bases and J by 6 bases, with 3 bases between. The CDR3 length is 10 residues. CDR3 nucleotides: TGTGCCAGCAGTGCGGATGGCTACACCTTC. Residues: CASSADGYTF.

This clone showed up just once. V and J are TRBV12-5 and TRBJ2-2; the D is unclear. This CDR3 contains 11 residues. Trimming stripped 1 base from V and 8 bases from J, with 2 bases between. Germline values: CDR1 LGHNT, CDR2 FRNRAP. The CDR3 region is CASGLGGELFF. The CDR3 DNA reads TGTGCTAGTGGTTTGGGGGGGGAGCTGTTTTTT.

The CDR3 loop reads CASSPRDRGNTIYF. As DNA, the CDR3 is TGTGCCAGCTCACCACGGGACAGGGGAAACACCATATATTTT. The chain uses TRBV18 and TRBJ1-3; 8 bases are a match to TRBD1. This CDR3 comprises 14 residues. Germline CDR1 and CDR2: KGHSH and LQKENI. With 1 base clipped from V and 4 bases from J, the junction kept 0 bases outside the gene matches.

The gene calls are TRBV21-1 and TRBJ2-7. TRBV21-1 is a pseudogene segment. This CDR3 is built from 13 residues. Here the CDR3 DNA reads TGTGCCAGCAGCAAAGAGGACCACTACGAGCAGTACTTC. It is translated as CASSKEDHYEQYF.

The chain joins TRBV7-9 to TRBJ2-1; 10 bases agree with TRBD2. Germline values: CDR1 SEHNR, CDR2 FQNEAQ (reference sequence). The CDR3 runs to 17 residues. Unmatched junction bases numbered 10, after V lost 5 bases and J lost 3 bases. CDR3 nucleotide sequence: TGTGCCAGCAGCATAGAGGCCGGGACTAGCGACTACAATGAGCAGTTCTTC. It is translated as CASSIEAGTSDYNEQFF.

The gene calls are TRBV19 and TRBJ1-5; TRBD1 is a possible D gene (6 bases). Germline V gene lookup returns CDR1 LNHDA and CDR2 SQIVND (reference sequence). V was clipped by 1 base and J by 1 base, with 20 bases between them. The CDR3 is made up of 19 amino acids. CDR3 sequence (DNA): TGTGCCAGTAGTATAGGCCGACTCAGACAGGCAAGAAGCAATCAGCCCCAGCATTTT. Its protein is CASSIGRLRQARSNQPQHF.

This clone was found a few times. The chain recombines TRBV7-8 with TRBJ1-2; 8 bases are a match to TRBD1. Germline CDR1 and CDR2: SGHVS and FQNEAQ. V was clipped by 7 bases and J by 0 bases; unmatched bases: 13. CDR3 length: 17 residues. In nucleotides, the CDR3 is TGTGCCAGCACTAGGACAGGGTCGTCATTTCCTAACTATGGCTACACCTTC. This gives the protein CASTRTGSSFPNYGYTF.

CDR3 region: CASSPRDLRYTGELFF. CDR3 bases: TGTGCCAGCAGCCCCCGGGACTTAAGATACACCGGGGAGCTGTTTTTT. The chain combines TRBV3-1 (or the pseudogene TRBV3-2) with TRBJ2-2, with D tentatively TRBD2 (6 bases). Trimming cost V 4 bases and J 3 bases, with 15 bases left between them. Germline CDR1 is LGHDT and CDR2 is YNNKEL (reference sequence). The CDR3 spans 16 residues.

This clone occurred once. The chain combines TRBV6-2 or TRBV6-3 with TRBJ1-1, with D hard to call. The CDR3 is made up of 12 amino acids. Per the germline V gene, CDR1 is MNHEY and CDR2 is SVGEGT. The V end was cut by 6 bases, the J end by 10 bases, with 15 bases between. The CDR3 is CASSAGGRGAFF. DNA for the CDR3: TGTGCCAGCAGCGCCGGTGGCCGGGGAGCTTTCTTT.

The chain employs TRBV4-3 and TRBJ1-2, with 8 positions matching TRBD1. The germline gives CDR1 LGHNA, CDR2 YSLEER. After removal of 2 bases from V and 8 bases from J, the junction contained 19 bases not matched to a gene. The CDR3 is 18 amino acids. The CDR3 is CASSQSPAFLQGEGGYTF. In DNA form, the CDR3 reads TGCGCCAGCAGCCAATCCCCCGCCTTTCTACAGGGGGAAGGGGGCTACACCTTC.

This clone was seen a few times. This sequence joins TRBV7-9 and TRBJ1-1, with D unresolved. The CDR3 is 14 residues long. CDR1 is SEHNR, CDR2 FQNEAQ, per germline (reference sequence). Trimming pared 5 bases from V and 1 base from J, leaving 11 bases between. In DNA, the CDR3 is TGTGCCAGCAGCAAACGACAAGCGAACACTGAAGCTTTCTTT. As protein: CASSKRQANTEAFF.

This chain uses TRBV6-6 with TRBJ2-7; 7 bases are shared with TRBD2. The CDR3 totals 15 residues. Germline loops: CDR1 MNHNY, CDR2 SVGAGI (reference sequence). The V segment lost 8 bases and the J segment 0 bases; nucleotides outside the gene matches: 10. Here the CDR3 reads CASGGRASGSYEQYF. The DNA of the CDR3 is TGTGCCAGCGGGGGGAGGGCTAGCGGCTCCTACGAGCAGTACTTC.

The V call is TRBV27, the J call TRBJ2-3; 12 nucleotides align to TRBD2. CDR1 and CDR2 from the germline V gene are MNHEY and SMNVEV (reference sequence). J lost 5 bases, V lost 6 bases, and 12 bases had no gene match. This CDR3 is 17 amino acids long. In nucleotides, the CDR3 is TGTGCCAGCAGCCCCCTTGGACTAGCGGGAAATGGAGATACGCAGTATTTT. Translating gives CASSPLGLAGNGDTQYF.

This clone was detected only a few times. The chain couples TRBV4-1 to TRBJ1-5; D is unclear. The CDR3 loop spans 15 amino acids. CDR1 is MGHRA, CDR2 YSYEKL, per germline. Trimming took off 3 bases at V and 0 bases at J, with 9 bases between the two ends. The CDR3: CASSHQAYSNQPQHF. As DNA, the CDR3 is TGCGCCAGCAGCCATCAGGCTTATAGCAATCAGCCCCAGCATTTT.

In this sample, this clone turned up a few times. V gene TRBV27 combines with J gene TRBJ2-5; 7 positions agree with TRBD1. The CDR3 has 15 residues. With V trimmed by 6 bases and J by 5 bases, 12 bases remained unmatched. Germline CDR1 and CDR2: MNHEY and SMNVEV (reference sequence). The CDR3 loop reads CASSNFDRVGETQYF. Written as DNA, the CDR3 is TGTGCCAGCAGCAACTTCGACAGGGTAGGGGAGACCCAGTACTTC.

The rearrangement uses TRBV2 and TRBJ2-3; tentatively, D is TRBD1 or TRBD2 (7 bases each). Germline V gene sequence: CDR1 SNHLY, CDR2 FYNNEI. The CDR3 runs 15 residues. Trimming took off 11 bases at V and 0 bases at J, with 18 bases between the two ends. CDR3 amino acids: CAGQGGSRSTDTQYF. CDR3 coding DNA: TGTGCCGGCCAGGGGGGGAGTCGAAGCACAGATACGCAGTATTTT. Complete variable domain (other parts from reference TRBV2 and TRBJ2-3): EPEVTQTPSHQVTQMGQEVILRCVPISNHLYFYWYRQILGQKVEFLVSFYNNEISEKSEIFDDQFSVERPDGSNFTLKIRSTKLEDSAMYFCAGQGGSRSTDTQYFGPGTRLTVL.

The gene calls are TRBV7-8 and TRBJ2-7, with 12 bases fitting TRBD2. From germline, CDR1 is SGHVS and CDR2 FQNEAQ. The CDR3 is 14 residues long. V was clipped by 5 bases and J by 3 bases; unmatched bases: 2. CDR3 region: CASSPLAGGYEQYF. Written as DNA, the CDR3 is TGTGCCAGCAGCCCACTAGCGGGAGGCTACGAGCAGTACTTC.

The V call is TRBV2, the J call TRBJ2-3; 7 bases match TRBD2. The junction had 13 bases not matched to a gene; V was cut back by 3 bases and J by 4 bases. CDR1 and CDR2 from the germline V gene are SNHLY and FYNNEI. This CDR3 is built from 17 residues. CDR3 sequence: CASSDPRRGSAADTQYF. The DNA of the CDR3 is TGTGCCAGCAGTGACCCCCGACGCGGGAGCGCGGCAGATACGCAGTATTTT.

V is TRBV28 and J is TRBJ1-5; the match to TRBD1 covers 7 bases. J gave up 1 base and V 6 bases, and 6 bases lay outside the gene matches. The CDR3 contains 15 residues. Germline values: CDR1 MDHEN, CDR2 SYDVKM. Here the CDR3 reads CASSEAQGSNQPQHF. The CDR3 region has the DNA TGTGCCAGCAGCGAAGCACAGGGGAGCAATCAGCCCCAGCATTTT.

The V gene is TRBV6-5, the J gene TRBJ2-7, with 11 bases lining up with TRBD2. This CDR3 has 13 residues. J was trimmed by 1 base and V by 8 bases; bases with no gene match: 1. CDR1 is MNHEY and CDR2 is SVGAGI in the germline V gene. The CDR3 DNA reads as TGTGCCAGCGGGACTAGCGGTTCCTACGAGCAGTACTTC. Residues: CASGTSGSYEQYF.

The chain is built from TRBV9 and TRBJ2-2; 9 nucleotides line up with TRBD2. The CDR3 covers 17 residues. V lost 0 bases, J lost 4 bases, and 7 bases stayed unmatched. CDR1 SGDLS and CDR2 YYNGEE come from the germline V gene. In DNA form, the CDR3 reads TGTGCCAGCAGCGTAGCTGGGGCGGGAGGGCGCACCGGGGAGCTGTTTTTT. Protein: CASSVAGAGGRTGELFF.

The chain links TRBV28 to TRBJ2-7; 11 bases line up with TRBD2. The V gene end was trimmed by 3 bases and the J gene end by 0 bases; junction bases not matched to a gene: 16. Germline CDR1 reads MDHEN; CDR2 reads SYDVKM. This CDR3 contains 20 residues. The DNA for the CDR3 is TGTGCCAGCAGTTTTCCGACACGCAGACTAGCGGGACTATACTCCTACGAGCAGTACTTC. As protein: CASSFPTRRLAGLYSYEQYF.

The chain joins TRBV9 to TRBJ2-7, with a weak D call TRBD1 (6 bases). The CDR3 loop spans 14 amino acids. Germline lookup yields CDR1 SGDLS and CDR2 YYNGEE. V was trimmed by 0 bases and J by 6 bases, leaving 13 bases between them. Here the CDR3 reads CASSVDRVEGEQYF. The CDR3 DNA reads TGTGCCAGCAGCGTAGACAGGGTAGAGGGCGAGCAGTACTTC.

The gene calls are TRBV5-6 and TRBJ2-7; 8 nucleotides line up with TRBD2. CDR1 is SGHDT, CDR2 YYEEEE, per germline. Germline trimming cut 4 bases from V and 4 bases from J; bases unmatched to any gene: 4. There are 13 residues in the CDR3. The CDR3 DNA reads as TGTGCCAGCAGCCAAGGGACTAGTTACGAGCAGTACTTC. Translating gives CASSQGTSYEQYF.

The chain uses TRBV21-1 and TRBJ2-1. TRBV21-1 is given as a pseudogene. The CDR3 is 18 amino acids. CDR3 in DNA: TGTGCCAGCAGCAAAGGAGCACACCTCTCTTACTCCTACAATGAGCAGTTCTTC. This gives the protein CASSKGAHLSYSYNEQFF.

As regards this clone: The junction does not match germline at one end; this may be a read error. CDR3 DNA sequence: TGTGCCAGCAGCATAGCCGGGACTAGCTCATACTACGAGCAGTACTTC. Its translation is CASSIAGTSSYYEQYF. The chain carries TRBV7-9 and TRBJ2-7, with TRBD2 matching 9 bases. Per the germline V gene, CDR1 is SEHNR and CDR2 is FQNEAQ (reference sequence). The CDR3 has 16 amino acids.

The chain has TRBV7-6 and TRBJ2-7; the D gene is possibly TRBD1 (5 bases). Germline assignment: CDR1 SGHVS and CDR2 FNYEAQ. CDR3 length equals 15 residues. Trimming took 1 base from V and 1 from J, leaving 11 bases between them. The CDR3 DNA sequence: TGTGCCAGCAGCTTAGGGGGCCAGAAGTCCTACGAGCAGTACTTC. As protein: CASSLGGQKSYEQYF.

J is TRBJ2-7 and V is TRBV6-2 or TRBV6-3; 7 positions match TRBD2. Looked up from germline, CDR1 is MNHEY and CDR2 is SVGEGT. The trim removed 1 base at V and 5 bases at J, leaving 14 bases unmatched. The CDR3 sequence is 17 residues long. The CDR3 DNA sequence: TGTGCCAGCAGTTACTTACTGACCGGGAGGACCGCAAACGAGCAGTACTTC. Its translation: CASSYLLTGRTANEQYF.